This is a list of T cell receptor beta chains from one sample in a study of CD8 T cells in ankylosing spondylitis. MiXCR was run by TCRdb on the 5' RACE reads, yielding one entry per CDR3 protein. The sample lists fewer than 250,000 distinct CDR3 sequences, approximately 16% occurring once. The sample taken for sequencing was blood, either unsorted or a sorted T cell fraction (not recorded which). The source of these receptors is a male donor with ankylosing spondylitis. CDR3s leave out the opening cysteine and the closing phenylalanine or tryptophan. The D gene is left open where the match is weak. Size tells how often a clone was seen (once, few, many) or the class of an expanded clone, and some rows leave it out.

abundance	v_gene	d_gene	j_gene	CDR3aa
few	TRBV4-1	-	TRBJ1-1	ASSHPTGGEPEAF
-	TRBV4-3	TRBD1	TRBJ1-2	ASSQRTGRRDGYT
-	TRBV20-1	-	TRBJ1-1	SALSTGDTEAF
-	TRBV9	-	TRBJ2-7	ASSSSPSALYEQY
-	TRBV20-1	-	TRBJ2-4	SARAVDLVAQY
-	TRBV30	-	TRBJ2-7	AWSVVEKYEQY
many	TRBV29-1	-	TRBJ2-3	SVDVQGVGTDTQY
few	TRBV10-3	TRBD2	TRBJ2-7	AITSGESYYEQY
-	TRBV24-1	TRBD2	TRBJ2-5	ATSAGTSGTGTQY
-	TRBV28	TRBD1	TRBJ1-5	ASSRQGASNQPQH
-	TRBV7-3	-	TRBJ1-1	ASRSSGNTEAF
-	TRBV27	TRBD1	TRBJ1-1	ASSRTGSPTEAF
few	TRBV4-2	TRBD2	TRBJ2-1	ASSQDGSAGLAFNEQF
few	TRBV25-1	-	TRBJ1-1	ASSSVGDMNTEAF
few	TRBV4-1	-	TRBJ1-1	ASSHIGANTEAF
-	TRBV30	-	TRBJ2-2	AWSVLGLDTGELF
-	TRBV20-1	TRBD2	TRBJ2-1	SAATGLAFYNEQF
-	TRBV6-1	-	TRBJ2-3	ASTNGAVSTDTQY
-	TRBV27	-	TRBJ1-2	ASSHTPRGPHGYT
-	TRBV5-1	-	TRBJ2-7	ASSLDWGSYEQY
medium-sized	TRBV4-1	-	TRBJ1-1	ASSQDRGGTEAF
-	TRBV6-5	-	TRBJ1-4	ASSYYQGRDEKLF
few	TRBV12-3/TRBV12-4	-	TRBJ1-3	ASSLETATGGNTIY
many	TRBV28	-	TRBJ1-5	ASSPSPGQPQH
few	TRBV10-3	-	TRBJ2-6	AISDPGANVLT
few	TRBV12-3/TRBV12-4	-	TRBJ2-7	ASSLPGETYEQY
-	TRBV7-8	TRBD1	TRBJ1-4	ASSLVQGVDEKLF
-	TRBV6-5	-	TRBJ1-1	ASSYPETGYTEAF
few	TRBV6-6	-	TRBJ1-5	ASSPPQGQPQH
few	TRBV7-9	TRBD1	TRBJ1-2	ASSPGTVDGYT
few	TRBV27	-	TRBJ2-7	ASRLGAHEQY
-	TRBV10-2	-	TRBJ1-1	ATRWENTEAF
-	TRBV2	TRBD1	TRBJ2-7	ASSAEDRPY
many	TRBV29-1	-	TRBJ1-2	SGLTNYGYT
-	TRBV29-1	TRBD1	TRBJ2-7	SVEAPDRGSYEQY
-	TRBV6-5	TRBD1	TRBJ1-1	ASSYSFSGTGNTEAF
many	TRBV11-1	TRBD2	TRBJ2-1	ASSLVPSSSGSGTYNEQF
many	TRBV7-8	-	TRBJ2-7	ASSSLGRLDLVQY
many	TRBV4-1	TRBD2	TRBJ2-7	ASSGGGSSYEQY
few	TRBV14	TRBD2	TRBJ2-5	ASSPGTSGSFTFKETQY
few	TRBV19	-	TRBJ1-1	ASRRTAGLLNTEAF
-	TRBV4-2	-	TRBJ2-5	ASSQDSYEEETQY